This T cell receptor (beta chain) was identified in a study of T cells in Graves' hyperthyroidism and ophthalmopathy. The CDR3 extends over 13 amino acids. The V gene lost 0 bases and the J gene lost 4 bases, with 9 bases spanning the gap. The V gene's germline CDR1 is DFQATT and CDR2 SNEGSKA (reference sequence). The CDR3 regions of TCR beta were amplified from RNA transcripts. In the first-round RT-PCR of the TCR CDR3, the HTBI primer set was used. TCRdb reprocessed the multiplex PCR reads via MiXCR and lists one record per CDR3 protein. The sample yields around 450,000 distinct CDR3 sequences, 15% to 18% seen once. Ten or more counts support this clonotype.

V and J are TRBV20-1 and TRBJ2-5, with D perhaps TRBD1 (6 bases). Sequencing was carried out using blood. This receptor was taken from a woman under 30 with Graves' hyperthyroidism. The CDR3 spells CSARDYRVETQYF. CDR3 in DNA: TGCAGTGCTAGAGATTACAGGGTAGAGACCCAGTACTTC.